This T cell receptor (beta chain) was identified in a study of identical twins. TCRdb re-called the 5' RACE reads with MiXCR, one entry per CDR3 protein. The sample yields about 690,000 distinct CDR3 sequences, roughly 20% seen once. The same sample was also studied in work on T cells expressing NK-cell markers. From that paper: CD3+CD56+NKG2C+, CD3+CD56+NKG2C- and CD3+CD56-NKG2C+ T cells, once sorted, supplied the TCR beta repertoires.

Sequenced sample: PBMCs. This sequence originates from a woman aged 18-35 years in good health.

The CDR3 DNA reads as TGTGCCAGCAGTGAATTTGTCCCTTCCCTTAGCACAGATACGCAGTATTTT. As protein: CASSEFVPSLSTDTQYF. This rearrangement joins TRBV6-1 to TRBJ2-3; D gene uncertain. Germline V lookup: CDR1 MNHNS, CDR2 SASEGT. The ends were cut back, 2 bases at V and 0 bases at J, with 15 bases in the middle. The CDR3 loop spans 17 amino acids.